Each of the 30 T cell receptor beta chains below was sequenced from the same sample in a study of T cell clonotyping in hematopoietic cell transplantation. Measured with immunoSEQ multiplex PCR; TCRdb has only the in-frame clones, and not every one. The sample contains around 15,000 clones, 90% to 95% of which appear only once. The sample's time point: recipient sample about 28 days before transplant, after cytoreduction. The specimen was peripheral blood mononuclear cells, collected before stem cell transplant. The receptors here all came from a man aged 18 to 29 with biphenotypic leukemia. Some clones in this sample may be carry-over from other donors' samples.

This rearrangement joins TRBV4-3 to TRBJ1-2; D ambiguous. This CDR3 comprises 15 residues. Looked up from germline, CDR1 is LGHNA and CDR2 is YSLEER. The V end lost 4 bases, the J end lost 0 bases, and 12 bases lay between the germline ends. The CDR3 sequence: CASSPTRRANYGYTF. CDR3 DNA: TGCGCCAGCAGCCCCACAAGAAGGGCTAACTATGGCTACACCTTC.

The chain is built from TRBV4-3 and TRBJ1-4; the D is unclear. Germline lookup yields CDR1 LGHNA and CDR2 YSLEER. Deletions cut 0 bases from V and 7 bases from J, with 12 bases between. This CDR3 comprises 15 residues. CDR3 amino acids: CASSQDGQAGEKLFF. The CDR3 DNA reads TGCGCCAGCAGCCAAGACGGGCAGGCGGGTGAAAAACTGTTTTTT.

The chain combines TRBV18 with TRBJ1-1; tentative D call: TRBD1 (5 bases). The germline gives CDR1 KGHSH, CDR2 LQKENI. V was shortened by 5 bases and J by 4 bases, with 11 bases between the two germline ends. This CDR3 spans 13 amino acids. DNA of the CDR3: TGTGCCAGCTCAGCCCAGGGTCGCACTGAAGCTTTCTTT. Amino acids: CASSAQGRTEAFF.

This clone appeared once. V usage is TRBV30 and J usage is TRBJ1-1; 7 bases match TRBD1. The ends lost 6 bases at V and 1 base at J; junction bases unmatched: 5. The CDR3 extends over 13 amino acids. Per the germline V gene, CDR1 is GTSNPN and CDR2 is SVGIG (reference sequence). The CDR3 region has the DNA TGTGCCTGTATCGGACAGGCGAACACTGAAGCTTTCTTT. Protein product: CACIGQANTEAFF.

The rearrangement uses TRBV2 and TRBJ2-3; D is undetermined. V was shortened by 6 bases and J by 4 bases, with 14 bases between the two germline ends. CDR1 and CDR2 (germline): SNHLY, FYNNEI. This CDR3 has 14 residues. The CDR3 nucleotides are TGTGCCAGCAGAGGGCCCCGCGGCCCAGATACGCAGTATTTT. It encodes CASRGPRGPDTQYF.

The chain has TRBV4-1 and TRBJ2-7; D is unresolved. Deletions cut 0 bases from V and 3 bases from J, with 12 bases between. The CDR3 is 15 amino acids. CDR1 is MGHRA and CDR2 is YSYEKL in the germline V gene. The CDR3 DNA sequence: TGCGCCAGCAGCCAAGAGTTGAACAGTTTCTACGAGCAGTACTTC. Translating it yields CASSQELNSFYEQYF.

In DNA, the CDR3 is TGTGCCAGCAGTCGGACAGGGGGACTCTACGAGCAGTACTTC. Translated: CASSRTGGLYEQYF. This chain connects TRBV6-6 to TRBJ2-7, with 10 nucleotides matching TRBD1. The CDR3 consists of 14 residues. Looked up from germline, CDR1 is MNHNY and CDR2 is SVGAGI (reference sequence). The V gene end was trimmed by 5 bases and the J gene end by 3 bases; junction bases not matched to a gene: 4.

This clone was detected once. The CDR3 bases are TGTGCCAGCAGCGTAGTGGGGCAGGCTGACGAGCAGTACTTC. The encoded protein is CASSVVGQADEQYF. This chain links TRBV9 with TRBJ2-7; D might be TRBD1 (5 bases). The CDR3 consists of 14 residues. CDR1 and CDR2 from the germline V gene are SGDLS and YYNGEE. Trimming shortened V by 0 bases and J by 5 bases, and 12 bases separated the two germline ends.

The chain links TRBV5-1 to TRBJ2-7; D may be TRBD1 (6 bases). Per germline, CDR1 SGHRS and CDR2 YFSETQ. Between the trimmed V and J ends, which lost 4 bases and 2 bases, there was a span of 19 bases. This CDR3 region has 16 residues. The CDR3 nucleotides read TGCGCCAGCAGCGACCCTTCCCGGGACATTACCTACGAGCAGTACTTC. As protein: CASSDPSRDITYEQYF.

The CDR3, as DNA: TGTGCCAGCAGCTTGGAACGGGGCAGAACCTTCTACACCTTC. Residues: CASSLERGRTFYTF. The chain joins TRBV5-6 to TRBJ1-2; D possibly corresponds to TRBD1 (5 bases). Trimming pared 0 bases from V and 10 bases from J, leaving 16 bases between. CDR1 SGHDT and CDR2 YYEEEE come from the germline V gene. The CDR3 totals 14 residues.

The chain carries TRBV30 and TRBJ1-2; perhaps TRBD1 as D (5 bases). In germline, CDR1 is GTSNPN, CDR2 SVGIG (reference sequence). The CDR3 loop spans 13 amino acids. Trimming left V 3 bases short and J 3 bases short, with 11 bases between. The CDR3 DNA reads TGTGCCTGGAGCGGGGACGGACACTATGGCTACACCTTC. Translated, it gives CAWSGDGHYGYTF.

The chain joins TRBV28 to TRBJ1-5; TRBD1 matches at 8 bases. Germline V lookup: CDR1 MDHEN, CDR2 SYDVKM. CDR3 length: 16 residues. The J segment lost 0 bases and the V segment lost 7 bases, leaving 8 bases of the junction unmatched. CDR3 nucleotides: TGTGCCAGCATTGGCGGGACAGGTTATAGCAATCAGCCCCAGCATTTT. Its translation: CASIGGTGYSNQPQHF.

The V and J genes are TRBV5-1 and TRBJ1-1; D unresolved. Trimming left V 1 base short and J 3 bases short, with 7 bases between. CDR3 length: 13 amino acids. Germline V gene lookup returns CDR1 SGHRS and CDR2 YFSETQ. The CDR3 spells CASSLLWDTEAFF. CDR3 DNA sequence: TGCGCCAGCAGCTTGCTCTGGGACACTGAAGCTTTCTTT.

V usage is TRBV5-6 and J usage is TRBJ2-7, with a possible D match to TRBD1 (6 bases). Germline assignment: CDR1 SGHDT and CDR2 YYEEEE. V lost 3 bases to trimming and J lost 3 bases, with 7 bases between them. CDR3 length equals 12 residues. In nucleotides, the CDR3 is TGTGCCAGCAGCTCGGACAGCTACGAGCAGTACTTC. Protein sequence: CASSSDSYEQYF.

The V call is TRBV5-1, the J call TRBJ2-3; maybe TRBD1 (5 bases). The CDR3 length is 14 residues. The V and J ends lost 2 bases and 2 bases respectively, with 9 bases between them. The germline CDR1 and CDR2 sequences are SGHRS and YFSETQ. CDR3 amino acids: CASSLSDITDTQYF. DNA for the CDR3: TGCGCCAGCAGCTTATCGGACATCACAGATACGCAGTATTTT. The full variable domain, its missing parts supplied by reference TRBV5-1 and TRBJ2-3, is KAGVTQTPRYLIKTRGQQVTLSCSPISGHRSVSWYQQTPGQGLQFLFEYFSETQRNKGNFPGRFSGRQFSNSRSEMNVSTLELGDSALYLCASSLSDITDTQYFGPGTRLTVL.

The rearrangement joins TRBV5-5 to TRBJ1-1; 8 nucleotides line up with TRBD1. There are 14 residues in the CDR3. J lost 10 bases, V lost 0 bases, and 8 bases had no gene match. Per germline, CDR1 SGHKS and CDR2 YYEKEE (reference sequence). CDR3 protein: CASSLEGQGARAFF. The CDR3 DNA is TGTGCCAGCAGCTTGGAGGGGCAGGGGGCTCGAGCTTTCTTT.

This clone was counted once. The chain is built from TRBV30 and TRBJ2-3; possibly TRBD2 for D (6 bases). Germline V gene sequence: CDR1 GTSNPN, CDR2 SVGIG (reference sequence). This CDR3 contains 14 residues. V lost 2 bases and J 3 bases, leaving 12 bases between the germline ends. The CDR3 loop reads CAWSSGTSTDTQYF. The CDR3 bases are TGTGCCTGGAGTTCAGGGACTTCAACAGATACGCAGTATTTT.

J is TRBJ1-1 and V is TRBV4-3; D not resolved. The CDR3 is 13 residues long. Germline V gene data show CDR1 as LGHNA and CDR2 as YSLEER. V lost 1 base and J 4 bases, leaving 7 bases between the germline ends. This CDR3 is CASSQGVTTEAFF. CDR3 DNA sequence: TGCGCCAGCAGCCAAGGGGTCACCACTGAAGCTTTCTTT.

This clone was picked up one time. This chain joins TRBV4-1 and TRBJ1-1; TRBD1 aligns across 8 bases. Germline CDR1 is MGHRA and CDR2 is YSYEKL. Trimming took 4 bases from V and 0 from J; bases not matched to a gene: 4. CDR3 length: 15 amino acids. CDR3 protein: CASSPTGGLNTEAFF. The CDR3 DNA reads as TGCGCCAGCAGCCCAACAGGGGGGCTGAACACTGAAGCTTTCTTT.

V usage is TRBV7-3 and J usage is TRBJ1-6; D is unclear. The length of the CDR3 is 14 residues. The germline V and J ends were trimmed by 1 base and 5 bases, with 6 bases remaining between them. The V gene's germline CDR1 is SGHTA and CDR2 FQGTGA. In DNA, the CDR3 is TGTGCCAGCAGCTTAAACAGCAATAATTCACCCCTCCACTTT. Protein: CASSLNSNNSPLHF. The whole variable domain, filled in from reference TRBV7-3 and TRBJ1-6, reads GAGVSQTPSNKVTEKGKYVELRCDPISGHTALYWYRQSLGQGPEFLIYFQGTGAADDSGLPNDRFFAVRPEGSVSTLKIQRTERGDSAVYLCASSLNSNNSPLHFGNGTRLTVT.

V usage is TRBV7-9 and J usage is TRBJ2-1; D is undetermined. Germline V gene lookup returns CDR1 SEHNR and CDR2 FQNEAQ (reference sequence). This CDR3 contains 11 residues. V was pared by 5 bases and J by 9 bases, with 8 bases between. The CDR3 nucleotides read TGTGCCAGCAGCCCCGTCCCTGAGCAGTTCTTC. Translated, it gives CASSPVPEQFF.

The chain combines TRBV9 with TRBJ1-5; D remains ambiguous. V lost 5 bases and J lost 6, with 12 bases in between. This CDR3 has 13 residues. The germline CDR1 and CDR2 sequences are SGDLS and YYNGEE. CDR3 DNA sequence: TGTGCCAGCAGTGAGGATAGTGGTCAGCCCCAGCATTTT. Translated: CASSEDSGQPQHF.

This sequence joins TRBV6-1 and TRBJ1-1; no clear D gene. The V end lost 6 bases, the J end lost 6 bases, and 14 bases lay between the germline ends. The CDR3 consists of 13 residues. Germline V gene data show CDR1 as MNHNS and CDR2 as SASEGT. CDR3 nucleotide sequence: TGTGCCAGCAGGGTTTATAATCCGGCTGAAGCTTTCTTT. It specifies CASRVYNPAEAFF.

The V gene is TRBV7-6, the J gene TRBJ2-2; the D gene could be TRBD1 or TRBD2 (5 bases each). This CDR3 is 16 amino acids long. Trimming shortened V by 4 bases and J by 6 bases, and 18 bases separated the two germline ends. Germline-derived CDR1 and CDR2 are SGHVS and FNYEAQ. This CDR3 is CASSSYKRKGPGELFF. CDR3 nucleotide sequence: TGTGCCAGCAGCTCATACAAGCGGAAGGGGCCCGGGGAGCTGTTTTTT.

The chain is built from TRBV28 and TRBJ1-2; no definite D call. CDR3 length equals 12 residues. V lost 5 bases to trimming and J lost 1 base, with 5 bases between them. CDR1 and CDR2 from the germline V gene are MDHEN and SYDVKM. This CDR3 is CASSVINYGYTF. The CDR3 coding sequence is TGTGCCAGCAGTGTCATTAACTATGGCTACACCTTC.

The V call is TRBV10-3, the J call TRBJ1-1; D is unresolved. V was shortened by 2 bases and J by 2 bases, with 6 bases between the two germline ends. Germline CDR1 and CDR2: ENHRY and SYGVKD. The CDR3 covers 13 residues. The DNA of the CDR3 is TGTGCCATCAGTGAGCTGGTTAACACTGAAGCTTTCTTT. Protein sequence: CAISELVNTEAFF.

This clone was found a few times. The chain links TRBV4-3 to TRBJ2-7; D is unclear. Per germline, CDR1 LGHNA and CDR2 YSLEER. Trimming stripped 0 bases from V and 5 bases from J, with 17 bases between. The CDR3 totals 16 residues. Here the CDR3 reads CASSQDLGIGSNEQYF. The CDR3 coding sequence is TGCGCCAGCAGCCAAGATCTTGGGATAGGGTCTAACGAGCAGTACTTC.

CDR3 loop: CASRFRDRANYGYTF. The CDR3 DNA follows: TGTGCCAGCAGATTCCGGGACAGAGCTAACTATGGCTACACCTTC. The V and J genes are TRBV6-5 and TRBJ1-2; 7 positions match TRBD1. This CDR3 is built from 15 residues. Losses at the gene ends were 6 bases for V and 0 bases for J; bases not matched to a gene: 7. Germline assignment: CDR1 MNHEY and CDR2 SVGAGI.

The chain combines TRBV30 with TRBJ2-7; D remains ambiguous. Trimming left V 2 bases short and J 4 bases short, with 6 bases between. Looked up from germline, CDR1 is GTSNPN and CDR2 is SVGIG (reference sequence). There are 11 residues in the CDR3. The CDR3 nucleotides are TGTGCCTGGAGTCGGCAGTACGAGCAGTACTTC. Translation gives CAWSRQYEQYF.

The CDR3, as DNA: TGCGCCAGCAGCCAACAGGGGGCCACTGAAGCTTTCTTT. Its protein product is CASSQQGATEAFF. The J gene is TRBJ1-1, the V gene TRBV4-1; 8 bases align to TRBD1. This CDR3 has 13 amino acids. Losses at the gene ends were 2 bases for V and 4 bases for J; bases not matched to a gene: 0. Germline CDR1 MGHRA, CDR2 YSYEKL.